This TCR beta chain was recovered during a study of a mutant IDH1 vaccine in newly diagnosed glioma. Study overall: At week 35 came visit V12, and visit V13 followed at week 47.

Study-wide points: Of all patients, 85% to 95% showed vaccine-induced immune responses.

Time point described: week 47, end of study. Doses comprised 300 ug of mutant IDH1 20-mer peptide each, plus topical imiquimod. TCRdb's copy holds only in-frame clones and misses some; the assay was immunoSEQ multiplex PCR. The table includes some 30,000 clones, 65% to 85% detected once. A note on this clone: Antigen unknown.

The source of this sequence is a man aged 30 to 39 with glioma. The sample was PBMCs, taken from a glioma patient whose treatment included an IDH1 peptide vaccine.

The CDR3 reads CASSIGSSEDGTQYF. The CDR3 DNA reads TGTGCCAGTAGTATAGGCAGCTCCGAAGATGGGACCCAGTACTTC. The gene calls are TRBV19 and TRBJ2-5; no clear D gene. V was clipped by 1 base and J by 7 bases, with 16 bases between them. The CDR3 sequence is 15 residues long. CDR1 and CDR2 (germline): LNHDA, SQIVND (reference sequence).